This is a list of T cell receptor beta chains from one sample in a study of blood T cell repertoires in COVID-19. Profiling relied on immunoSEQ multiplex PCR, and the TCRdb table lists in-frame clones only, not all of them. Of 450,000 or so clones detected, approximately 91% appear once; the ten largest clones hold approximately 1.5%. The sample comprised peripheral blood. These receptors all come from a woman in her thirties or forties with COVID-19, enrolled during active disease. Each CDR3 is given with its conserved first and last residue. The D gene is left open where the match is weak.

v_gene,j_gene,d_gene,CDR3aa,CDR3nt
TRBV7-3,TRBJ2-3,TRBD2,CASSLTASGGLASTDTQYF,TGTGCCAGCAGCTTAACAGCGAGCGGGGGGTTGGCTAGCACAGATACGCAGTATTTT
TRBV28,TRBJ1-3,-,CASSLWVSAGNTIYF,TGTGCCAGCAGTTTGTGGGTTAGCGCTGGAAACACCATATATTTT
TRBV27,TRBJ2-7,-,CASSSLNSAYEQYF,TGTGCCAGCAGTTCTCTCAACAGTGCCTACGAGCAGTACTTC
TRBV6-5,TRBJ2-5,TRBD1,CATHLGGEETQYF,TGTGCCACCCATCTAGGGGGCGAAGAGACCCAGTACTTC
TRBV5-1,TRBJ2-7,-,CASSLFGTRTYEQYF,TGCGCCAGCAGCTTGTTTGGGACACGGACCTACGAGCAGTACTTC
TRBV27,TRBJ2-1,TRBD2,CASTGTTSYNEQFF,TGTGCCAGCACCGGGACTACCTCCTACAATGAGCAGTTCTTC
TRBV3-1/TRBV3-2,TRBJ2-1,TRBD2,CASSQVGMGLVRYNEQFF,TGTGCCAGCAGCCAGGTCGGCATGGGACTAGTCCGTTACAATGAGCAGTTCTTC
TRBV28,TRBJ2-3,TRBD1,CASSLLQQGRTDTQYF,TGTGCCAGCAGTTTATTACAACAGGGGCGCACAGATACGCAGTATTTT
TRBV29-1,TRBJ2-7,TRBD1,CSVTGAGYEQYF,TGCAGCGTCACAGGGGCCGGGTACGAGCAGTACTTC
TRBV5-8,TRBJ1-5,TRBD1,CASSLDRRFSNQPQHF,TGTGCCAGCAGCCTGGACAGGCGATTTAGCAATCAGCCCCAGCATTTT